This T cell receptor (beta chain) was found in a study of blood T cell repertoires in COVID-19. Across the whole study: There were acute and convalescent COVID-19 samples, and they came from the United States, Italy and Spain.

Seattle patients were enrolled while actively infected and followed longitudinally. The junction had 7 bases not matched to a gene; V was cut back by 2 bases and J by 8 bases. This CDR3 has 14 amino acids. Germline values: CDR1 MNHEY, CDR2 SVGAGI. Per the authors' pipeline: Researchers report that nucleated cell counts were estimated from reference gene primer amplification. The assay was immunoSEQ multiplex PCR, and TCRdb's table has in-frame clones only and misses some. The V and J calls and clone size come from that table; D and trimming were worked out from the DNA. The sample carries 100,000 to 150,000 clones, 75% to 90% recorded once.

Material: peripheral blood. This TCR was recovered from a woman of 80 years or more with COVID-19, enrolled during active disease. J is TRBJ1-2 and V is TRBV6-5, with 8 bases lining up with TRBD1. CDR3 residues: CASSYLDRGGGYTF. DNA of the CDR3: TGTGCCAGCAGTTACCTAGACAGGGGAGGGGGCTACACCTTC.